Sequencing of this TCR beta chain was carried out in a study of vaccination effects on CD4 cells after COVID-19. To note about this clone: Its antigen is not identified.

ViraFEST expansion of antigen-specific CD4+ T cells with viral peptide pools preceded sequencing. Isolation of CD4+ T cells took place after around 10 days of culture. Method: immunoSEQ multiplex PCR; TCRdb's copy keeps in-frame clones and lacks some. The sample shows about 60,000 clones, roughly 81% of them seen only once. Sequencing was performed on CD4+ T cells from PBMCs cultured with HCoV-229E spike peptides, taken before COVID-19 vaccination. The receptor's source is a human donor who received a COVID-19 vaccine.

In DNA form, the CDR3 reads TGTGCCAGTAGCCGTGGAAGGAACTTAAACACCATATATTTT. It is translated as CASSRGRNLNTIYF. V and J are TRBV19 and TRBJ1-3; D is unclear. V was pared by 6 bases and J by 6 bases, with 15 bases between. The CDR3 is made up of 14 amino acids. Germline lookup yields CDR1 LNHDA and CDR2 SQIVND (reference sequence).